These 25 T cell receptor beta chains were sequenced from one sample in a study of CD8 T cells in ankylosing spondylitis. One entry per CDR3 protein results from TCRdb running MiXCR on the 5' RACE reads. This sample has around 280,000 distinct CDR3 sequences, with roughly 20% found just once. Material for sequencing was blood, either unsorted or a sorted T cell fraction (not recorded which). These receptors came from a male donor with ankylosing spondylitis or in good health (not recorded which).

In this sample, this clonotype turned up a few times. The chain joins TRBV12-3 or TRBV12-4 to TRBJ2-7, with 10 bases fitting TRBD1. This CDR3 region has 13 residues. V lost 3 bases to trimming and J lost 7 bases; unmatched junction nucleotides: 3. CDR3: CASSFGTGVEQYV. In DNA form, the CDR3 reads TGTGCCAGCAGTTTTGGGACAGGGGTTGAGCAGTACGTC.

The chain joins TRBV5-5 to TRBJ2-2; D possibly corresponds to TRBD2 (5 bases). The CDR3 has 15 amino acids. V lost 6 bases, J lost 3 bases, and 15 bases lay in between. The germline V gene has CDR1 SGHKS and CDR2 YYEKEE (reference sequence). This chain's CDR3 is CASTEERRYTGELFF. CDR3 DNA: TGTGCCAGCACAGAGGAGCGGCGGTACACCGGGGAGCTGTTTTTT.

The V call is TRBV4-1, the J call TRBJ2-1; TRBD2 might be the D (6 bases). The CDR3 covers 15 residues. Germline assignment: CDR1 MGHRA and CDR2 YSYEKL. V was pared by 4 bases and J by 2 bases, with 12 bases between. This chain's CDR3 is CASSPRDWTYNEQFF. The CDR3 coding sequence is TGCGCCAGCAGCCCACGGGACTGGACCTACAATGAGCAGTTCTTC.

The J gene is TRBJ2-3, the V gene TRBV12-3 or TRBV12-4, with D tentatively TRBD1 or TRBD2 (5 bases each). This CDR3 has 15 residues. The V and J ends lost 0 bases and 5 bases respectively, with 12 bases between them. The DNA of the CDR3 is TGTGCCAGCAGTTTAGCGTTGGGGGTACGAGATACGCAGTATTTT. It encodes CASSLALGVRDTQYF.

This clonotype was picked up a small number of times. The chain joins TRBV5-1 to TRBJ2-1; 9 nucleotides match TRBD1. This CDR3 spans 15 amino acids. J lost 4 bases, V lost 5 bases, and 7 bases had no gene match. CDR1 is SGHRS and CDR2 is YFSETQ in the germline V gene. The CDR3: CASRQGAEGYNEQFF. In DNA form, the CDR3 reads TGCGCCAGCAGACAGGGGGCGGAAGGTTACAATGAGCAGTTCTTC.

This clonotype was picked up many times. This CDR3 is CASSYGTVSYEQYV. The CDR3 DNA is TGTGCCAGCAGCTACGGGACAGTCTCCTACGAGCAGTACGTC. V gene TRBV7-8 combines with J gene TRBJ2-7; 7 positions agree with TRBD1. The J segment lost 0 bases and the V segment lost 4 bases, leaving 3 bases of the junction unmatched. The germline V gene encodes CDR1 SGHVS and CDR2 FQNEAQ. The CDR3 has 14 residues.

This clonotype was observed at least ten times. The chain joins TRBV12-3 or TRBV12-4 to TRBJ1-1; D gene unclear. Trimming stripped 2 bases from V and 1 base from J, with 8 bases between. The CDR3 runs to 14 residues. CDR3 DNA: TGTGCCAGCAGTTTAAGCATCCGGAACACTGAAGCTTTCTTT. Encoded protein: CASSLSIRNTEAFF.

This clonotype has more than one count but fewer than ten. V and J are TRBV20-1 and TRBJ2-3; TRBD2 agrees at 9 bases. Germline CDR1 is DFQATT and CDR2 is SNEGSKA (reference sequence). This CDR3 is built from 15 residues. V dropped 2 bases and J dropped 5; count of bases not matched to a gene: 8. The CDR3 DNA follows: TGCAGTGCTAGAAAAGCGGGAGGTCATGGAGATACGCAGTATTTT. Translating it yields CSARKAGGHGDTQYF.

The rearrangement links TRBV5-1 to TRBJ2-1, with D unresolved. The CDR3 covers 13 residues. V lost 4 bases and J lost 10, with 15 bases in between. The germline gives CDR1 SGHRS, CDR2 YFSETQ. CDR3 bases: TGCGCCAGCAGCAGTGGGCCCGGCGAGGAGCAGTTCTTC. Its translation: CASSSGPGEEQFF.

V gene TRBV10-3 combines with J gene TRBJ2-2, with D possibly matching TRBD1 (6 bases). The germline V and J ends were trimmed by 0 bases and 1 base, with 9 bases remaining between them. Per germline, CDR1 ENHRY and CDR2 SYGVKD. This CDR3 is built from 16 residues. Here the CDR3 reads CAISESDSQNTGELFF. The CDR3 region has the DNA TGTGCCATCAGTGAGTCGGACAGCCAGAACACCGGGGAGCTGTTTTTT.

This clonotype was seen only a few times. The chain uses TRBV24-1 and TRBJ2-2, with D unclear. Germline V gene data show CDR1 as KGHDR and CDR2 as SFDVKD. Trimming shortened V by 6 bases and J by 7 bases, and 11 bases separated the two germline ends. The CDR3 contains 13 residues. The CDR3 here is CATSWVYGGELFF. The CDR3 coding sequence is TGTGCCACCAGTTGGGTTTATGGCGGGGAGCTGTTTTTT.

The chain couples TRBV30 to TRBJ1-5, with D possibly TRBD1 on 6 matching bases. V shed 4 bases and J shed 1 base, with 11 bases lying between them. The CDR3 has 14 amino acids. Germline V gene lookup returns CDR1 GTSNPN and CDR2 SVGIG (reference sequence). CDR3 sequence reads: CAWTSGTSNQPQHF. The CDR3 coding sequence is TGTGCCTGGACCTCGGGGACAAGCAATCAGCCCCAGCATTTT. The full variable domain, with the rest looked up from reference TRBV30 and TRBJ1-5, is SQTIHQWPATLVQPVGSPLSLECTVEGTSNPNLYWYRQAAGRGLQLLFYSVGIGQISSEVPQNLSASRPQDRQFILSSKKLLLSDSGFYLCAWTSGTSNQPQHFGDGTRLSIL.

Only one count was recorded for this clonotype. One base away lies a much larger clone, so this may be a sequencing read error. The gene calls are TRBV10-3 and TRBJ2-7, with a tentative D call TRBD1 (6 bases). Germline CDR1 and CDR2: ENHRY and SYGVKD. Trimming cost V 6 bases and J 5 bases, with 14 bases left between them. This CDR3 region has 13 residues. CDR3 nucleotide sequence: TGTGCCATCAGAGACCTGGGACAAAACGAGCAGTACGTC. This sequence encodes CAIRDLGQNEQYV.

The gene calls are TRBV12-3 or TRBV12-4 and TRBJ2-4, with unresolved D. Trimming took off 5 bases at V and 0 bases at J, with 5 bases between the two ends. The CDR3 is made up of 13 amino acids. CDR3 protein: CASSRIAKNIQYF. DNA for the CDR3: TGTGCCAGCAGTAGGATAGCCAAAAACATTCAGTACTTC.

In its sample, this clonotype was seen a few times. The chain uses TRBV20-1 and TRBJ2-3, with 10 bases matching TRBD2. Trimming removed 0 bases from V and 2 bases from J; junction bases left unmatched: 5. The CDR3 runs 16 residues. Germline V CDR1 and CDR2: DFQATT, SNEGSKA (reference sequence). This CDR3 reads CSARDLLAGATDTQYF. For the CDR3, the DNA is TGCAGTGCTAGAGATCTCCTAGCGGGGGCCACAGATACGCAGTATTTT.

V is TRBV2 and J is TRBJ2-7, with D hard to call. V lost 7 bases to trimming and J lost 5 bases, with 0 bases between them. The CDR3 covers 8 residues. Germline V lookup: CDR1 SNHLY, CDR2 FYNNEI. CDR3 in DNA: TGTGCCAGCAACGAGCAGTACGTC. It specifies CASNEQYV.

This clonotype has only a few counts. This sequence joins TRBV20-1 and TRBJ2-2; no clear D gene. CDR3 length equals 14 residues. The V end lost 3 bases, the J end lost 4 bases, and 12 bases lay between the germline ends. Germline assignment: CDR1 DFQATT and CDR2 SNEGSKA (reference sequence). The CDR3 nucleotides read TGCAGTGCTAGCTCGTTAGGTTCCACCGGGGAGCTGTTTTTT. Encoded protein: CSASSLGSTGELFF.

The chain uses TRBV20-1 and TRBJ2-5, with D perhaps assigned TRBD1 or TRBD2 (6 bases each). V dropped 3 bases and J dropped 5 bases, with 19 bases sitting between them. The CDR3 consists of 15 residues. Per germline, CDR1 DFQATT and CDR2 SNEGSKA (reference sequence). CDR3 bases: TGCAGTGCTAGTTCCTTCTGGGGGGCTGGTGAGACCCAGTACTTC. Translated, it gives CSASSFWGAGETQYF.

The CDR3 protein is CASTLWGTQETQYF. CDR3 sequence (DNA): TGTGCCAGCACCCTGTGGGGCACCCAAGAGACCCAGTACTTC. The chain combines TRBV12-3 or TRBV12-4 with TRBJ2-5; a weak D match, TRBD1 (5 bases). The germline V and J ends were trimmed by 7 bases and 1 base, with 13 bases remaining between them. The CDR3 runs 14 residues.

The chain employs TRBV28 and TRBJ2-1, with unresolved D. From germline, CDR1 is MDHEN and CDR2 SYDVKM. The CDR3 consists of 12 residues. Trimming removed 3 bases from V and 6 bases from J, with 6 bases in between. The CDR3 region is CASSFGRNEQFF. Written as DNA, the CDR3 is TGTGCCAGCAGTTTTGGCCGCAATGAGCAGTTCTTC.

This clonotype was recorded a few times. J is TRBJ2-2 and V is TRBV24-1; 12 bases align to TRBD1. With 6 bases clipped from V and 4 bases from J, the junction kept 5 bases outside the gene matches. The CDR3 contains 16 residues. Per the germline V gene, CDR1 is KGHDR and CDR2 is SFDVKD. The CDR3 bases are TGTGCCACCAGTCAGGGGACAGGGGGCGTCACCGGGGAGCTGTTTTTT. This translates into CATSQGTGGVTGELFF.

In its sample, this clonotype was seen many times. This rearrangement joins TRBV20-1 to TRBJ2-1, with TRBD1 identical over 7 bases. CDR1 and CDR2 from the germline V gene are DFQATT and SNEGSKA (reference sequence). Unmatched junction bases numbered 7, after V lost 8 bases and J lost 6 bases. This CDR3 is 12 amino acids long. The CDR3 sequence: CSQYGTVNEQFF. The CDR3 DNA sequence: TGCAGTCAGTACGGGACAGTCAATGAGCAGTTCTTC.

This clonotype showed up many times. The chain links TRBV4-2 to TRBJ2-3; D remains unclear. Germline V CDR1 and CDR2: LGHNA, YNFKEQ. The V end lost 0 bases, the J end lost 3 bases, and 7 bases lay between the germline ends. CDR3 length: 14 residues. In nucleotides, the CDR3 is TGTGCCAGCAGCCAAGATAGTAAAACAGATACGCAGTATTTT. This codes for CASSQDSKTDTQYF.

The V and J genes are TRBV12-3 or TRBV12-4 and TRBJ2-1; TRBD2 aligns across 13 bases. V shed 6 bases and J 7 bases; nucleotides not matched to a gene: 6. The CDR3 has 15 residues. CDR3 nucleotide sequence: TGTGCCAGCAGCCTTACTAGCGGGGGGGCAAATGAGCAGTTCTTC. It translates to CASSLTSGGANEQFF.

This clonotype was seen at least ten times. V and J are TRBV5-1 and TRBJ1-1; D remains unclear. The germline V and J ends were trimmed by 0 bases and 1 base, with 4 bases remaining between them. CDR3 size: 13 residues. Germline CDR1 reads SGHRS; CDR2 reads YFSETQ. This chain's CDR3 is CASSLDPNTEAFF. The CDR3 nucleotides are TGCGCCAGCAGCTTGGATCCGAACACTGAAGCTTTCTTT.